The 22 T cell receptor beta chains presented below share a single source sample, sequenced in a study of T-cell reconstitution after alpha-beta-depleted transplantation in children. TCRbeta library construction was performed incorporating unique molecular identifiers. TCRdb re-called the PCR reads through MiXCR, storing one row per CDR3 protein. The table records some 200,000 distinct CDR3 sequences, roughly 14% of them present only once. The sample here was PBMCs from the stem cell graft donor, taken from the stem cell graft. The source is a human donor who donated a stem cell graft to a child with acute lymphoblastic leukemia.

The J gene is TRBJ2-7, the V gene TRBV30; 9 bases match TRBD2. Trimming took 1 base from V and 3 from J; bases not matched to a gene: 10. The CDR3 sequence is 16 residues long. The germline V gene has CDR1 GTSNPN and CDR2 SVGIG (reference sequence). For the CDR3, the DNA is TGTGCCTGGAGTGCCCTCCATAGCGGGAGTAACTACGAGCAGTACTTC. Amino acids: CAWSALHSGSNYEQYF. The whole variable domain, remainder taken from reference TRBV30 and TRBJ2-7, is SQTIHQWPATLVQPVGSPLSLECTVEGTSNPNLYWYRQAAGRGLQLLFYSVGIGQISSEVPQNLSASRPQDRQFILSSKKLLLSDSGFYLCAWSALHSGSNYEQYFGPGTRLTVT.

This clonotype has at least ten counts. The genes are TRBV12-5 and TRBJ2-2; 8 bases fit TRBD2. Trimming removed 6 bases from V and 5 bases from J; junction bases left unmatched: 11. CDR3 length: 16 amino acids. Germline CDR1 is LGHNT and CDR2 is FRNRAP. DNA of the CDR3: TGTGCTAGTGGCCTGACTGGGACTAGAAGAACCGGGGAGCTGTTTTTT. This translates into CASGLTGTRRTGELFF.

About this clonotype: A clone one base away is much larger, so this may be a read error. The V gene is TRBV12-3 or TRBV12-4, the J gene TRBJ2-1; weak D call: TRBD2 (5 bases). CDR3 size: 16 residues. CDR3 region: CASSSGPAGGYTEQFF. DNA for the CDR3: TGTGCCAGCAGTTCGGGCCCAGCAGGAGGATACACTGAGCAGTTCTTC.

This clonotype was seen at least ten times. The chain carries TRBV27 and TRBJ2-3; D is unresolved. Trimming removed 7 bases from V and 0 bases from J, with 11 bases in between. The germline V gene has CDR1 MNHEY and CDR2 SMNVEV (reference sequence). The CDR3 sequence is 14 residues long. The CDR3 spells CASTAEESTDTQYF. CDR3 DNA sequence: TGTGCCAGCACCGCCGAGGAAAGCACAGATACGCAGTATTTT.

The sample holds a few counts of this clonotype. The V gene is TRBV29-1, the J gene TRBJ2-7; 9 bases line up with TRBD1. Per the germline V gene, CDR1 is SQVTM and CDR2 is ANQGSEA. The CDR3 totals 13 residues. The V and J ends lost 7 bases and 4 bases, in that order; junction bases with no gene match: 8. The DNA for the CDR3 is TGCAGCGCAACCGGGACAGGGAATTACGAGCAGTACTTC. Translating it yields CSATGTGNYEQYF.

Ten or more counts support this clonotype. V gene TRBV7-2 combines with J gene TRBJ2-2, with 7 bases lining up with TRBD2. This CDR3 contains 14 residues. With V trimmed by 4 bases and J by 3 bases, 2 bases remained unmatched. The germline V gene has CDR1 SGHTA and CDR2 FQGNSA. CDR3 amino acids: CASSSTSDTGELFF. CDR3 nucleotides: TGTGCCAGCAGCTCCACTAGCGACACCGGGGAGCTGTTTTTT. Full variable domain (rest looked up from reference TRBV7-2 and TRBJ2-2): GAGVSQSPSNKVTEKGKDVELRCDPISGHTALYWYRQSLGQGLEFLIYFQGNSAPDKSGLPSDRFSAERTGGSVSTLTIQRTQQEDSAVYLCASSSTSDTGELFFGEGSRLTVL.

Many counts were recorded for this clonotype. The V gene is TRBV5-1, the J gene TRBJ2-2, with D tentatively TRBD2 (5 bases). Germline lookup yields CDR1 SGHRS and CDR2 YFSETQ. The V end was cut by 0 bases, the J end by 2 bases, with 11 bases between. There are 16 residues in the CDR3. CDR3 nucleotides: TGCGCCAGCAGCTTGGATCTAGCCGACAACACCGGGGAGCTGTTTTTT. Its translation: CASSLDLADNTGELFF.

The chain recombines TRBV5-1 with TRBJ2-1; 10 bases map to TRBD2. Germline loops: CDR1 SGHRS, CDR2 YFSETQ. With V trimmed by 0 bases and J by 7 bases, 10 bases remained unmatched. There are 17 residues in the CDR3. CDR3 sequence reads: CASSLATDTSGINEQFF. DNA for the CDR3: TGCGCCAGCAGCTTGGCGACAGATACTAGCGGGATTAATGAGCAGTTCTTC.

About this clonotype itself: Just one base apart from a much larger clone, this may be a read error. The gene calls are TRBV20-1 and TRBJ2-7, with TRBD2 matching 12 bases. J was trimmed by 2 bases and V by 5 bases; bases with no gene match: 4. This CDR3 is built from 14 residues. Looked up from germline, CDR1 is DFQATT and CDR2 is SNEGSKA (reference sequence). The CDR3 nucleotides are TGCAGTGCTCGAAGGACTAGCGGGACCTACGAGCAGTACTTC. Encoded protein: CSARRTSGTYEQYF.

This chain links TRBV7-9 with TRBJ2-5; 8 bases are shared with TRBD2. J gave up 5 bases and V 1 base, and 9 bases lay outside the gene matches. The CDR3 spans 16 residues. Germline CDR1 SEHNR, CDR2 FQNEAQ (reference sequence). Here the CDR3 DNA reads TGTGCCAGCAGCTTAGAAACGAGCGGGAGCAGGGAGACCCAGTACTTC. Translated: CASSLETSGSRETQYF.

This clonotype was seen at least ten times. One end of the junction is discordant with germline, which a read error may explain. V is TRBV6-1 and J is TRBJ2-5; 12 nucleotides align to TRBD2. The CDR3 runs to 16 residues. Per germline, CDR1 MNHNS and CDR2 SASEGT. The CDR3 loop reads CASSEGLAGLQETQYF. The CDR3 coding sequence is TGTGCCAGCAGCGAAGGACTAGCGGGACTACAAGAGACCCAGTACTTC.

This clonotype occurred many times. The chain couples TRBV5-1 to TRBJ2-1; 13 positions agree with TRBD2. Germline loops: CDR1 SGHRS, CDR2 YFSETQ. V was pared by 4 bases and J by 7 bases, with 8 bases of the junction left unmatched. This CDR3 has 16 amino acids. The CDR3 DNA sequence: TGCGCCAGCAGCCTCAGGACTAGCGGGAGTTCAAATGAGCAGTTCTTC. It codes for CASSLRTSGSSNEQFF.

On this clonotype itself: Relative to the germline gene, one junction end is altered; a read error may explain this. The chain joins TRBV19 to TRBJ1-5; D unresolved. This CDR3 region has 14 residues. Germline V gives CDR1 LNHDA, CDR2 SQIVND (reference sequence). The CDR3 DNA sequence: TGTGCCAGTAGTATCCGGGATAGCAATCCGCCCCAGCATTTT. Its translation: CASSIRDSNPPQHF.

This clonotype was seen many times. This rearrangement joins TRBV29-1 to TRBJ1-1; D ambiguous. V was clipped by 8 bases and J by 4 bases, with 11 bases between them. CDR1 and CDR2 (germline): SQVTM, ANQGSEA. The CDR3 sequence is 11 residues long. This chain's CDR3 is CSNIVGTEAFF. The CDR3 DNA reads TGCAGCAATATTGTGGGCACTGAAGCTTTCTTT.

This clonotype was counted many times. The V gene is TRBV12-3 or TRBV12-4, the J gene TRBJ2-7; D unresolved. The CDR3 extends over 11 amino acids. V dropped 5 bases and J dropped 3 bases, with 5 bases sitting between them. The CDR3 DNA reads TGTGCCAGCAGTAAGCGCTACGAGCAGTACTTC. It is translated as CASSKRYEQYF.

This clonotype was counted ten times or more. The genes are TRBV7-8 and TRBJ2-5; tentative D call: TRBD1 (5 bases). Trimming shortened V by 7 bases and J by 5 bases, and 20 bases separated the two germline ends. CDR3 size: 15 residues. Per germline, CDR1 SGHVS and CDR2 FQNEAQ. CDR3 nucleotides: TGTGCCAGCAAGGGGATTGGCGAGCGATGGGAGACCCAGTACTTC. Protein: CASKGIGERWETQYF.

The rearrangement joins TRBV7-9 to TRBJ2-3, with 8 bases identical to TRBD2. J gave up 2 bases and V 1 base, and 8 bases lay outside the gene matches. Germline V gene lookup returns CDR1 SEHNR and CDR2 FQNEAQ (reference sequence). CDR3 length: 17 amino acids. The CDR3 coding sequence is TGTGCCAGCAGCTTAGGAATAGGCGGGAGGAACACAGATACGCAGTATTTT. Amino acids: CASSLGIGGRNTDTQYF.

This clonotype was picked up a small number of times. The V and J genes are TRBV18 and TRBJ1-4; D is unresolved. V gave up 2 bases and J gave up 0 bases, with 10 bases separating them. CDR1 and CDR2 (germline): KGHSH, LQKENI. The CDR3 contains 16 residues. The CDR3 region is CASSPSQSATNEKLFF. The CDR3 nucleotides are TGTGCCAGCTCACCATCTCAGTCTGCAACTAATGAAAAACTGTTTTTT.

There are many counts of this clonotype. V gene TRBV5-1 combines with J gene TRBJ1-1; unclear D gene. Trimming took 0 bases from V and 3 from J, leaving 12 bases between them. The V gene's germline CDR1 is SGHRS and CDR2 YFSETQ. The CDR3 runs 15 residues. CDR3 region: CASSLAPEVDTEAFF. The CDR3 DNA reads as TGCGCCAGCAGCTTGGCCCCGGAGGTGGACACTGAAGCTTTCTTT. The full variable domain, with the rest looked up from reference TRBV5-1 and TRBJ1-1, is KAGVTQTPRYLIKTRGQQVTLSCSPISGHRSVSWYQQTPGQGLQFLFEYFSETQRNKGNFPGRFSGRQFSNSRSEMNVSTLELGDSALYLCASSLAPEVDTEAFFGQGTRLTVV.

The sample holds many counts of this clonotype. The genes are TRBV7-9 and TRBJ2-1; 9 nucleotides match TRBD2. This CDR3 spans 16 amino acids. With 5 bases clipped from V and 2 bases from J, the junction kept 7 bases outside the gene matches. From germline, CDR1 is SEHNR and CDR2 FQNEAQ (reference sequence). CDR3 bases: TGTGCCAGCAGCCCTGGGACTAGCAGAACCTACAATGAGCAGTTCTTC. It specifies CASSPGTSRTYNEQFF.

The table lists this clonotype with many counts. The CDR3 loop is CSARDTGQRDYNEQFF. The CDR3 bases are TGCAGTGCTAGAGATACGGGCCAGCGGGACTACAATGAGCAGTTCTTC. V usage is TRBV20-1 and J usage is TRBJ2-1, with 7 bases that match TRBD2. Trimming removed 0 bases from V and 3 bases from J; junction bases left unmatched: 8. There are 16 residues in the CDR3. The germline V gene encodes CDR1 DFQATT and CDR2 SNEGSKA (reference sequence).

The table lists this clonotype with a few counts. The chain uses TRBV12-3 or TRBV12-4 and TRBJ1-2; D unresolved. V was shortened by 2 bases and J by 8 bases, with 12 bases between the two germline ends. The CDR3 runs 13 residues. The CDR3: CASSLLVLGGYTF. CDR3 coding DNA: TGTGCCAGCAGTTTATTGGTATTAGGGGGCTACACCTTC.